These 14 T cell receptor beta chains were sequenced from one sample in a study of T cell responses to AZD1222 COVID-19 vaccine (dated by TCRdb to the early 2020s). To prepare the library, the immunoSEQ multiplex PCR assay was applied. TCRdb's version of the immuneACCESS table is confined to in-frame rearrangements and falls short of the full clone set. An unresolved V gene accounts for under half of the shortfall where checked; the remainder is of unknown origin. A total of tens of thousands of clones appear in this sample, around four fifths of them only once. The ten largest clones take up over 20% of the sample. What the time point label conveys for this sample: baseline before first vaccination. The sequenced sample was peripheral blood, obtained on day 0 of AZD1222 vaccination. Every receptor here comes from an adult in good health.

This chain links TRBV11-2 with TRBJ2-7; D is possibly TRBD1 (5 bases). The ends were cut back, 8 bases at V and 4 bases at J, with 21 bases in the middle. CDR3 length equals 15 residues. Germline assignment: CDR1 SGHAT and CDR2 FQNNGV. The CDR3 sequence: CASSKNGRVGYEQYF. CDR3 DNA: TGTGCCAGCTCAAAGAATGGCAGGGTCGGGTACGAGCAGTACTTC.

The table lists this clone with a few counts. V usage is TRBV14 and J usage is TRBJ2-7; no reliable D call. CDR1 SGHDN and CDR2 FVKESK come from the germline V gene. The CDR3 runs 12 residues. The V end was cut by 2 bases, the J end by 9 bases, with 11 bases between. The chain's CDR3 is CASSQSTRLQYF. CDR3 coding DNA: TGTGCCAGCAGCCAAAGTACGCGTCTGCAGTACTTC.

This clone was observed a single time. The J gene is TRBJ2-1, the V gene TRBV9; no clear D gene. The CDR3 contains 15 residues. Looked up from germline, CDR1 is SGDLS and CDR2 is YYNGEE. V dropped 3 bases and J dropped 4 bases, with 14 bases sitting between them. The CDR3 DNA sequence: TGTGCCAGCAGCGGAGGCGCAAATACATACAATGAGCAGTTCTTC. It codes for CASSGGANTYNEQFF.

In its sample, this clone was seen once. Other DNA sequences in this sample translate to the same CDR3. V and J are TRBV29-1 and TRBJ2-7, with TRBD2 as a possible D gene (6 bases). Between the trimmed V and J ends, which lost 5 bases and 3 bases, there was a span of 8 bases. Germline V gene lookup returns CDR1 SQVTM and CDR2 ANQGSEA. The CDR3 consists of 11 residues. CDR3 nucleotides: TGCAGCGTTCGGGACTTCTACGAGCAGTACTTC. Translated, it gives CSVRDFYEQYF.

In its sample, this clone was seen a few times. This chain joins TRBV27 and TRBJ2-5; D is possibly TRBD1 (5 bases). There are 14 residues in the CDR3. CDR1 MNHEY and CDR2 SMNVEV come from the germline V gene (reference sequence). The germline V and J ends were trimmed by 5 bases and 1 base, with 11 bases remaining between them. The CDR3 sequence: CASSMGLPQETQYF. In nucleotides, the CDR3 is TGTGCCAGCAGTATGGGGCTGCCCCAAGAGACCCAGTACTTC.

This rearrangement joins TRBV7-2 to TRBJ2-1; possible D gene TRBD1, 5 bases. Trimming pared 1 base from V and 3 bases from J, leaving 10 bases between. Germline assignment: CDR1 SGHTA and CDR2 FQGNSA. The CDR3 extends over 15 amino acids. CDR3 residues: CASSLEGQVYNEQFF. The DNA of the CDR3 is TGTGCCAGCAGCTTAGAGGGGCAGGTCTACAATGAGCAGTTCTTC.

This sequence joins TRBV6-5 and TRBJ2-6; D might be TRBD1 (6 bases). V lost 4 bases and J lost 4, with 11 bases in between. This CDR3 is built from 15 residues. Germline CDR1 and CDR2: MNHEY and SVGAGI. CDR3 coding DNA: TGTGCCAGCAGTTTACAGGGACGCGGGGCCAACGTCCTGACTTTC. It specifies CASSLQGRGANVLTF.

This chain links TRBV14 with TRBJ2-5; 8 bases line up with TRBD2. With V trimmed by 4 bases and J by 0 bases, 4 bases remained unmatched. From germline, CDR1 is SGHDN and CDR2 FVKESK. The CDR3 has 15 amino acids. CDR3 DNA: TGTGCCAGCAGCCGGGCACTAGCGGACCAAGAGACCCAGTACTTC. It translates to CASSRALADQETQYF.

The chain joins TRBV7-9 to TRBJ1-5; maybe TRBD1 (5 bases). Germline V gives CDR1 SEHNR, CDR2 FQNEAQ (reference sequence). This CDR3 region has 12 residues. Trimming removed 7 bases at V and 6 bases at J, with 10 bases between. CDR3 DNA: TGTGCCAGCACCCAGGGTATTCAGCCCCAGCATTTT. It translates to CASTQGIQPQHF.

The V and J genes are TRBV28 and TRBJ2-7; D may be TRBD1 (6 bases). The germline V gene encodes CDR1 MDHEN and CDR2 SYDVKM. The CDR3 contains 15 residues. V was trimmed by 6 bases and J by 2 bases, leaving 17 bases between them. CDR3 sequence: CASRPPGTSTYEQYF. The DNA of the CDR3 is TGTGCCAGCAGGCCCCCCGGGACATCTACCTACGAGCAGTACTTC.

This clone was observed a handful of times. CDR3 protein: CASSAPGQGPKAFF. CDR3 nucleotides: TGTGCCAGCAGCGCACCGGGACAGGGGCCCAAAGCTTTCTTT. This rearrangement joins TRBV11-2 to TRBJ1-1; TRBD1 matches 10 bases. The length of the CDR3 is 14 residues. V trimming: 5 bases; J trimming: 9 bases; junction bases outside the gene matches: 9. CDR1 and CDR2 from the germline V gene are SGHAT and FQNNGV.

This clone was seen only a few times. The CDR3 sequence is CASSLLGGYEQYF. The CDR3, as DNA: TGTGCCAGCAGCTTACTCGGGGGCTACGAGCAGTACTTC. The genes are TRBV7-3 and TRBJ2-7; the D gene is possibly TRBD2 (6 bases). Germline V gene lookup returns CDR1 SGHTA and CDR2 FQGTGA. The CDR3 spans 13 residues. V was pared by 2 bases and J by 3 bases, with 8 bases between.

V and J are TRBV28 and TRBJ1-1; no clear D gene. V was clipped by 4 bases and J by 4 bases, with 16 bases between them. The germline V gene has CDR1 MDHEN and CDR2 SYDVKM. The CDR3 loop spans 15 amino acids. The CDR3 DNA follows: TGTGCCAGCAGTTCCCCGGGGTTTGGGGTCACTGAAGCTTTCTTT. As protein: CASSSPGFGVTEAFF. Full variable domain (missing parts from reference TRBV28 and TRBJ1-1): DVKVTQSSRYLVKRTGEKVFLECVQDMDHENMFWYRQDPGLGLRLIYFSYDVKMKEKGDIPEGYSVSREKKERFSLILESASTNQTSMYLCASSSPGFGVTEAFFGQGTRLTVV.

This clone was found once. The chain uses TRBV5-1 and TRBJ1-1, with 8 bases aligning to TRBD1. Looked up from germline, CDR1 is SGHRS and CDR2 is YFSETQ. V trimming: 2 bases; J trimming: 3 bases; junction bases outside the gene matches: 12. The CDR3 length is 17 residues. CDR3 in amino acids: CASSFGQGAALDTEAFF. The DNA of the CDR3 is TGCGCCAGCAGCTTTGGGCAGGGGGCCGCTCTTGACACTGAAGCTTTCTTT.